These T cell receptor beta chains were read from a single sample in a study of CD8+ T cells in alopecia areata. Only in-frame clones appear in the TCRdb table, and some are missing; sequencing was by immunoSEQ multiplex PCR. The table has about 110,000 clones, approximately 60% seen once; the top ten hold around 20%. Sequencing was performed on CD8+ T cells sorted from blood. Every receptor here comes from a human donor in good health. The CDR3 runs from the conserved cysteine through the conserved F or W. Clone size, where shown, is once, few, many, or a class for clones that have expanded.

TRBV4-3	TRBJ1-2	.	CASSPGVYYGYTF
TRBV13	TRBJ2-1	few	CASTPPPGWGRNEQFF
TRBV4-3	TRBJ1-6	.	CASSQVPFSPLHF
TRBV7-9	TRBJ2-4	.	CASSTGFLAKNIQYF
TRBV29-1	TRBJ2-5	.	CSVEPGNNHPETQYF
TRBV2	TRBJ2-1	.	CASSEGDEQFF
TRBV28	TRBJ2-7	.	CASSRPGRGYEQYF
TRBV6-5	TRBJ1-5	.	CASSFRNQPQHF
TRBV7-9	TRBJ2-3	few	CASSLASTDTQYF
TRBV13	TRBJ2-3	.	CASSATASGGSTDTQYF
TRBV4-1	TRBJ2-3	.	CASSLGLAEGDTQYF
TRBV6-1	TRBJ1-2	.	CASRNPAYYGYTF
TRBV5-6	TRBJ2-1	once	CASSVGLASYNEQFF
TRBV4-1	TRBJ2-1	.	CASSPRTPAYYYNEQFF
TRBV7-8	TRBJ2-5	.	CASSFSNARRETQYF